The 3 T cell receptor beta chains below were found in one sample sequenced in a study of cytomegalovirus exposure and HLA in healthy donors. PCR was performed using 60 Vbeta and 13 Jbeta primers. The repertoire was sequenced with immunoSEQ multiplex PCR; TCRdb's copy has only in-frame clones and lacks some. The sample lists 180,000 or so clones; around 77% were seen once. Material for sequencing was PBMCs. These receptors came from a woman aged 25 to 45 in good health and CMV-seronegative.

The rearrangement links TRBV9 to TRBJ1-5; D perhaps matches TRBD1 (6 bases). Germline assignment: CDR1 SGDLS and CDR2 YYNGEE. The V and J ends lost 1 base and 0 bases respectively, with 17 bases between them. CDR3 length: 18 amino acids. For the CDR3, the DNA is TGTGCCAGCAGCGTATCCGGGACAAAAGGCTATAGCAATCAGCCCCAGCATTTT. The encoded protein is CASSVSGTKGYSNQPQHF.

This chain uses TRBV5-4 with TRBJ1-2, with 9 positions matching TRBD1. The V and J ends lost 2 bases and 4 bases, in that order; junction bases with no gene match: 12. This CDR3 has 17 residues. Germline V lookup: CDR1 SGHNT, CDR2 YYREEE (reference sequence). The CDR3 here is CASSFVGQGDRAYGYTF. CDR3 sequence (DNA): TGTGCCAGCAGCTTCGTTGGGCAGGGGGACAGGGCCTATGGCTACACCTTC.

This clone was seen a handful of times. Germline is not matched at one junction end, which may reflect a read error. V and J are TRBV7-7 and TRBJ2-3; perhaps TRBD2 as D (5 bases). This CDR3 has 14 residues. Germline V gene sequence: CDR1 SSHAT, CDR2 FNYEAQ (reference sequence). CDR3 region: CASSLNGGTDTQYF. The CDR3 nucleotides read TGTGCTAGCAGCTTGAACGGGGGCACAGATACGCAGTATTTT.